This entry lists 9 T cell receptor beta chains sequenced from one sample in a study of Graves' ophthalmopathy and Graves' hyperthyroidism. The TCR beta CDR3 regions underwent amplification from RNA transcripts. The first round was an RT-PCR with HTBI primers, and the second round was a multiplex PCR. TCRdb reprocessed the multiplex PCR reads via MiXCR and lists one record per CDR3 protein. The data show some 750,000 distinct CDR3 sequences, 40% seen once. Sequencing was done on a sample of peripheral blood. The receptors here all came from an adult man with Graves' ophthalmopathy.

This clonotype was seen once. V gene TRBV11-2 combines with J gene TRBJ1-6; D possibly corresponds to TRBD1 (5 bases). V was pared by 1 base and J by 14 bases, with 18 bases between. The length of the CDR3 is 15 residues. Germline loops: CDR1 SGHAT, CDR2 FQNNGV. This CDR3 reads CASSLGPGGTLALHF. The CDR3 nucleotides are TGTGCCAGCAGCTTAGGGCCGGGGGGGACTCTAGCCCTCCACTTT. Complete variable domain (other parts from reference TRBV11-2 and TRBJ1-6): EAGVAQSPRYKIIEKRQSVAFWCNPISGHATLYWYQQILGQGPKLLIQFQNNGVVDDSQLPKDRFSAERLKGVDSTLKIQPAKLEDSAVYLCASSLGPGGTLALHFGNGTRLTVT.

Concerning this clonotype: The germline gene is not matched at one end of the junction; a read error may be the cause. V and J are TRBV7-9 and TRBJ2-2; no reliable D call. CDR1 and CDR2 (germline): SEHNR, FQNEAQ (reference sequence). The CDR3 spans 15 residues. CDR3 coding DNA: TGCGCCAGCAGCCAATTACGGTGGAACACCGGGGAGCTGTTTTTT. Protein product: CASSQLRWNTGELFF.

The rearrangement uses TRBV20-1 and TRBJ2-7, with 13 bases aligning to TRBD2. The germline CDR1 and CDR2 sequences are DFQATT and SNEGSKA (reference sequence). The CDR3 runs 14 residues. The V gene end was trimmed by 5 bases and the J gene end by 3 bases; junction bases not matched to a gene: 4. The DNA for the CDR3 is TGCAGTGCTCTGACTAGCGGGGGGTACTACGAGCAGTACTTC. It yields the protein CSALTSGGYYEQYF.

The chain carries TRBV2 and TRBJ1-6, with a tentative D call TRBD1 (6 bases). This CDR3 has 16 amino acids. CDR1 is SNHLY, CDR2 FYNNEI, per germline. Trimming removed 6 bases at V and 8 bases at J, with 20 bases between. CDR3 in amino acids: CASSGLGFRGDSPLHF. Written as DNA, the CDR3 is TGTGCCAGCAGCGGCCTTGGGTTCAGGGGTGATTCACCCCTCCACTTT.

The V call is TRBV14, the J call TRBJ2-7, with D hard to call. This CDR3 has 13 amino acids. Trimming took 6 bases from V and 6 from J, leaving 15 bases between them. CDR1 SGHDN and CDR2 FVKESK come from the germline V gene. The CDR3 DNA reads TGTGCCAGCAGTCCATCGACAAATTCCGAGCAGTACTTC. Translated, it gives CASSPSTNSEQYF.

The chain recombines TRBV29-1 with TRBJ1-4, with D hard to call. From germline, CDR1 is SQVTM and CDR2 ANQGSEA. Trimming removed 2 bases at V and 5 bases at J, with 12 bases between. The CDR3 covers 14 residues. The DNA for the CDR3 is TGCAGCGTTGAACCCCGGACGGTGAATGAAAAACTGTTTTTT. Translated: CSVEPRTVNEKLFF.

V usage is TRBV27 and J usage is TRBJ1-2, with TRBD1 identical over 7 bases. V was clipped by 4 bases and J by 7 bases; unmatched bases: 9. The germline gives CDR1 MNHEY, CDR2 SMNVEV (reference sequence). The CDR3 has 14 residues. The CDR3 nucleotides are TGTGCCAGCAGTTCAGGACAGGTCGGACCTGGCTACACCTTC. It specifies CASSSGQVGPGYTF.

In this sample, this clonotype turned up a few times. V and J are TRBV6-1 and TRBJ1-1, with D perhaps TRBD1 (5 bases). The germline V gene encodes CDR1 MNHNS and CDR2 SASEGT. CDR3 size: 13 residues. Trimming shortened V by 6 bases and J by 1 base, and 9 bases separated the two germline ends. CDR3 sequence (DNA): TGTGCCAGCAGAAACGGACAGAACACTGAAGCTTTCTTT. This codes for CASRNGQNTEAFF.

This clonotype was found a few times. The chain's CDR3 is CASSLEFARNEQYF. The CDR3 bases are TGTGCCAGCAGCTTGGAGTTCGCGAGAAACGAGCAGTACTTC. The chain uses TRBV5-5 and TRBJ2-7; D remains ambiguous. The V gene's germline CDR1 is SGHKS and CDR2 YYEKEE (reference sequence). Trimming stripped 0 bases from V and 5 bases from J, with 12 bases between. The CDR3 covers 14 residues.